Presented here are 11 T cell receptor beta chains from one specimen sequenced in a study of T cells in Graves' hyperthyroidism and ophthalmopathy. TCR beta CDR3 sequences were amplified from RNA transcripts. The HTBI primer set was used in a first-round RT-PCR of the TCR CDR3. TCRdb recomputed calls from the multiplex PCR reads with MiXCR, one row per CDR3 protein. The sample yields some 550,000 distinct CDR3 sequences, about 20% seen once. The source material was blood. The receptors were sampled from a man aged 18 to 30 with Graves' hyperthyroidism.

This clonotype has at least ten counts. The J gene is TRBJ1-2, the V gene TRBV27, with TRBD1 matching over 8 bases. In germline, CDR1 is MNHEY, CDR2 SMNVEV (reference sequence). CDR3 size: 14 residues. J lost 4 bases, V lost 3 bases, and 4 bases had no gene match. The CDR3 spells CASSFSGTGYGYTF. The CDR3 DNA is TGTGCCAGCAGTTTCTCCGGGACAGGCTATGGCTACACCTTC.

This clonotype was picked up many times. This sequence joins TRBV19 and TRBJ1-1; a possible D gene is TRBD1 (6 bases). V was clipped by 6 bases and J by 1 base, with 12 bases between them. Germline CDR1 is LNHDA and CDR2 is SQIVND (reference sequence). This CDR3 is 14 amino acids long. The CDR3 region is CASSPGHQNTEAFF. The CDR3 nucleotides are TGTGCCAGTAGCCCGGGACACCAGAACACTGAAGCTTTCTTT. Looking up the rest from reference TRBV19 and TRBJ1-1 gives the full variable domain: DGGITQSPKYLFRKEGQNVTLSCEQNLNHDAMYWYRQDPGQGLRLIYYSQIVNDFQKGDIAEGYSVSREKKESFPLTVTSAQKNPTAFYLCASSPGHQNTEAFFGQGTRLTVV.

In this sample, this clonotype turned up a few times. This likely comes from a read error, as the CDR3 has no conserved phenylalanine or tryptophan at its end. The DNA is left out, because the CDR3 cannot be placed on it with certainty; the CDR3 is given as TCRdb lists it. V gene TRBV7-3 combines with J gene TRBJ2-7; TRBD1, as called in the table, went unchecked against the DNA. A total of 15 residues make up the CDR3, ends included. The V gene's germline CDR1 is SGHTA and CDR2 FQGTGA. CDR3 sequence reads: CASSRNTLILAPARR.

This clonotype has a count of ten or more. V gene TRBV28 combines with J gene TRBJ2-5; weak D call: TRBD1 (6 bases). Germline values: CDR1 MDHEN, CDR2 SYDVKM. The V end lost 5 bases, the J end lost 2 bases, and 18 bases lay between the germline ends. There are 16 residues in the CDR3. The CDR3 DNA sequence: TGTGCCAGCAGTCCCGATATAGGACAGATTCAAGAGACCCAGTACTTC. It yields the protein CASSPDIGQIQETQYF.

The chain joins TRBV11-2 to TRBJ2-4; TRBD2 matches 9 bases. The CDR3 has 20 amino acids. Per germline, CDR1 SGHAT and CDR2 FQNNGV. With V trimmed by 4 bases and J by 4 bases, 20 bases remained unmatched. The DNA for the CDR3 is TGTGCCAGCAGCTCCCGTTTGTTTGGCGGGGGGGCCCCGAGGAAAAACATTCAGTACTTC. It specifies CASSSRLFGGGAPRKNIQYF.

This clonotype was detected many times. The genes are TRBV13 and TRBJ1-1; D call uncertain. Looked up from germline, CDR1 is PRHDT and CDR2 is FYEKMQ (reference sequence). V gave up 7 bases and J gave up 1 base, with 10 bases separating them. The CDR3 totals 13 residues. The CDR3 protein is CASNKEGNTEAFF. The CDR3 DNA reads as TGTGCCAGCAATAAGGAGGGGAACACTGAAGCTTTCTTT. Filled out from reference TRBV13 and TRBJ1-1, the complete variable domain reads AAGVIQSPRHLIKEKRETATLKCYPIPRHDTVYWYQQGPGQDPQFLISFYEKMQSDKGSIPDRFSAQQFSDYHSELNMSSLELGDSALYFCASNKEGNTEAFFGQGTRLTVV.

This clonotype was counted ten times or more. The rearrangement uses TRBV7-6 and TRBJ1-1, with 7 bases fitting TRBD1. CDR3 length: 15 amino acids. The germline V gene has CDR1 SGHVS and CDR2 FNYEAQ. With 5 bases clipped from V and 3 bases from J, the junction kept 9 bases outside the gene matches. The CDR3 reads CASSPTTGMYTEAFF. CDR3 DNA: TGTGCCAGCAGCCCAACGACAGGGATGTACACTGAAGCTTTCTTT.

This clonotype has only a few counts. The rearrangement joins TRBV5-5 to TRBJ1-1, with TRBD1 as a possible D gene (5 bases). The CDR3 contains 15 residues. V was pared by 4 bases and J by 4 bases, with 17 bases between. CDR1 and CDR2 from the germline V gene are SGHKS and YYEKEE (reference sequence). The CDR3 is CASSPRLWGTTEAFF. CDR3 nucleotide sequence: TGTGCCAGCAGCCCGAGATTGTGGGGGACCACTGAAGCTTTCTTT. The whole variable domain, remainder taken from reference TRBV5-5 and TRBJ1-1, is DAGVTQSPTHLIKTRGQQVTLRCSPISGHKSVSWYQQVLGQGPQFIFQYYEKEERGRGNFPDRFSARQFPNYSSELNVNALLLGDSALYLCASSPRLWGTTEAFFGQGTRLTVV.

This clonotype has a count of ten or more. The CDR3 is CASRDAGYGYTF. The DNA for the CDR3 is TGTGCCAGCAGAGATGCAGGCTATGGCTACACCTTC. The chain combines TRBV6-1 with TRBJ1-2; D gene uncertain. CDR1 and CDR2 (germline): MNHNS, SASEGT. The CDR3 runs 12 residues. The V end lost 6 bases, the J end lost 4 bases, and 9 bases lay between the germline ends.

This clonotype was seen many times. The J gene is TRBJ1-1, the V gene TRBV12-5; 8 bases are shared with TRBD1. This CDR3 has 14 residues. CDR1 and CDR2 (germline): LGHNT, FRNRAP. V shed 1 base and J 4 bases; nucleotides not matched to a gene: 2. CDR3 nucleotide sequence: TGTGCTAGTGGTTTGGCGACAGGGGCCACTGAAGCTTTCTTT. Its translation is CASGLATGATEAFF.

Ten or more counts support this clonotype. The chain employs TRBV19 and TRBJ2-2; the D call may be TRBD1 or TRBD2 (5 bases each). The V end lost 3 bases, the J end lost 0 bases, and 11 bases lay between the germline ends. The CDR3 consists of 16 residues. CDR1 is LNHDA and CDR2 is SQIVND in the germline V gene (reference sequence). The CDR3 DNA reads TGTGCCAGTAGTATCCGGGACGGTGCGAACACCGGGGAGCTGTTTTTT. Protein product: CASSIRDGANTGELFF.